Reported below is one TCR beta chain. The target antigen is unknown. The data belong to a study of shared clonotypes between healthy human individuals. Naive CD8 cells lacked CD45RO, underwent positive selection for CCR7 and left out terminally differentiated effector memory CD45RA+ cells. Assay execution proceeded at the deep level. In the authors' methods: From ImmunoSEQ came sequences covering only the junction and carrying no quality scores, so filtering differed. Generated by immunoSEQ multiplex PCR, the TCRdb table keeps only in-frame clones and is missing some. The D gene and trimming were derived from the DNA, and the V and J assignments and clone size from that table. The table lists millions of clones, 85% to 95% of them singletons. Overall study findings and caveats: Clonotype sharing among donors, it was expected, would be affected by sequencing depth.

The sample taken for sequencing was naive CD8+ T cells sorted from blood. This TCR derives from a man aged 18 to 30 in good health.

CDR3: CASRPGQDPEAFF. The CDR3 bases are TGTGCCAGCAGGCCGGGACAGGACCCTGAAGCTTTCTTT. The chain has TRBV6-1 and TRBJ1-1; TRBD1 matches at 8 bases. Germline trimming cut 6 bases from V and 6 bases from J; bases unmatched to any gene: 6. Germline V gene data show CDR1 as MNHNS and CDR2 as SASEGT. This CDR3 is 13 amino acids long.